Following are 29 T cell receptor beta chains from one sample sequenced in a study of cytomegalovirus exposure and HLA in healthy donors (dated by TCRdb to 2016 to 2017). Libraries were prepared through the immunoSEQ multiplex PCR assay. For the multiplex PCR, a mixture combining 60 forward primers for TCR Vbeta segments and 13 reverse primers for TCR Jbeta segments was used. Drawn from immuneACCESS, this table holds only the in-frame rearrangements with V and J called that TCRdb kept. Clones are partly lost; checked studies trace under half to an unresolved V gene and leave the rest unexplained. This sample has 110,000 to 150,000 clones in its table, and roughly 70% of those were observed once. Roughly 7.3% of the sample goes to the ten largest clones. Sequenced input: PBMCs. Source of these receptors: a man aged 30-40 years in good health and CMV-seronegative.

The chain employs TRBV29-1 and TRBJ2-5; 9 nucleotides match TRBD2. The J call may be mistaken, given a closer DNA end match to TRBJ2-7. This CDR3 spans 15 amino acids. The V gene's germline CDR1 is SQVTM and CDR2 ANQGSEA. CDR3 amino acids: CSVGGRAAFAYEQYF. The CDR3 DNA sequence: TGCAGCGTTGGCGGGAGGGCAGCCTTTGCCTACGAGCAGTACTTC.

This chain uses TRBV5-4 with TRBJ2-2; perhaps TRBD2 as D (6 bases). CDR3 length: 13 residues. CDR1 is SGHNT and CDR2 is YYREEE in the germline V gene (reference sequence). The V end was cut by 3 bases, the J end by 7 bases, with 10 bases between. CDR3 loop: CASSSGDGGELFF. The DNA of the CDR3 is TGTGCCAGCAGCTCGGGGGATGGCGGGGAGCTGTTTTTT.

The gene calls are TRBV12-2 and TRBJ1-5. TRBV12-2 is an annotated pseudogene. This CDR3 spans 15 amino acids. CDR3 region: CASRLRPLSGQPQHF. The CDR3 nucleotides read TGTGCAAGTCGCTTACGACCCCTATCGGGGCAGCCCCAGCATTTT.

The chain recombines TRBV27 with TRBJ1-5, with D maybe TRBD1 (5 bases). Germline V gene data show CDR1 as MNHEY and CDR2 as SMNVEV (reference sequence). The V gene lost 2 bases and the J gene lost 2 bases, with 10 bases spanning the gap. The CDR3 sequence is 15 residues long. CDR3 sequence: CASSLGGYGNQPQHF. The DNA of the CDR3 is TGTGCCAGCAGTTTAGGGGGGTATGGCAATCAGCCCCAGCATTTT.

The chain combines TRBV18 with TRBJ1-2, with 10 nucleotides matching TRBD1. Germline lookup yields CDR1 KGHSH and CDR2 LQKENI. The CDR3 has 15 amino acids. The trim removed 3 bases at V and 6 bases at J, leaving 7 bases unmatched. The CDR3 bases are TGTGCCAGCTCACCCGAGGACAGGGGGTTCGATGGCTACACCTTC. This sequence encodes CASSPEDRGFDGYTF. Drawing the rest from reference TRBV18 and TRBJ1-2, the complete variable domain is NAGVMQNPRHLVRRRGQEARLRCSPMKGHSHVYWYRQLPEEGLKFMVYLQKENIIDESGMPKERFSAEFPKEGPSILRIQQVVRGDSAAYFCASSPEDRGFDGYTFGSGTRLTVV.

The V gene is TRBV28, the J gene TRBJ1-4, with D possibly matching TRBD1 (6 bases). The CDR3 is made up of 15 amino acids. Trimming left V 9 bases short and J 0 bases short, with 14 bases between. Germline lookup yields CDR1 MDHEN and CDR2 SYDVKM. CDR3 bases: TGTGCCAGTCAAGGGGGTTCGGCAACTAATGAAAAACTGTTTTTT. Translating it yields CASQGGSATNEKLFF.

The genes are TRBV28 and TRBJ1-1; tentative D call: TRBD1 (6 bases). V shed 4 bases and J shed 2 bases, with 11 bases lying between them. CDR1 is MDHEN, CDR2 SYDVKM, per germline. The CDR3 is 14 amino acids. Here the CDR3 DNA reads TGTGCCAGCAGTTCCCCGGGGACAAACACTGAAGCTTTCTTT. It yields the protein CASSSPGTNTEAFF.

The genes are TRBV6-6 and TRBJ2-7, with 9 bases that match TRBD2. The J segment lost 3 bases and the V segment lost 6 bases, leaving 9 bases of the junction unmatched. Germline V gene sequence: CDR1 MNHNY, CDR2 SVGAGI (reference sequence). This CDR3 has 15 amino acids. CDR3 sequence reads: CASSPPEAGGYEQYF. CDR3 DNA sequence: TGTGCCAGCAGCCCCCCTGAAGCGGGGGGCTACGAGCAGTACTTC.

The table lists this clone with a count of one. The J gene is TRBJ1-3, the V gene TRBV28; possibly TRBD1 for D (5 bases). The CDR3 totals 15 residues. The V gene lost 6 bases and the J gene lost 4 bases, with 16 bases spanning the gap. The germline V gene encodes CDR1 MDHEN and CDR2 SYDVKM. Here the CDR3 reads CASRPRGGGGNTIYF. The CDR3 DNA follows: TGTGCCAGCAGACCCCGGGGGGGTGGCGGAAACACCATATATTTT.

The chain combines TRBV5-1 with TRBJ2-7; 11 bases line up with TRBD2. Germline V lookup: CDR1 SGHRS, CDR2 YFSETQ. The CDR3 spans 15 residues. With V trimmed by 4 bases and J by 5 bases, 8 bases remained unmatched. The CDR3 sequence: CASSPFLAGGDEQYF. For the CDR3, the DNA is TGCGCCAGCAGCCCCTTTCTAGCGGGAGGCGACGAGCAGTACTTC.

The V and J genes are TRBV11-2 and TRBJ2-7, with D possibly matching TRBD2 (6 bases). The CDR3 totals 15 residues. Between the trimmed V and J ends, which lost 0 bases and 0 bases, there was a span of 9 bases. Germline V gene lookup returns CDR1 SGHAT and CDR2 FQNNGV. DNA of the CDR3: TGTGCCAGCAGCTTAGATGGGACTGGCTCCTACGAGCAGTACTTC. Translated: CASSLDGTGSYEQYF. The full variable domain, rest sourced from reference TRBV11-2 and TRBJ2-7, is EAGVAQSPRYKIIEKRQSVAFWCNPISGHATLYWYQQILGQGPKLLIQFQNNGVVDDSQLPKDRFSAERLKGVDSTLKIQPAKLEDSAVYLCASSLDGTGSYEQYFGPGTRLTVT.

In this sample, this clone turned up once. Written as DNA, the CDR3 is TGTGCCAGTAGGTCCGGGGGATGGGGCACCTACGAGCAGTACTTC. This gives the protein CASRSGGWGTYEQYF. The chain carries TRBV19 and TRBJ2-7; TRBD2 is a possible D gene (6 bases). Deletions cut 6 bases from V and 2 bases from J, with 17 bases between. CDR3 length: 15 amino acids. Germline lookup yields CDR1 LNHDA and CDR2 SQIVND (reference sequence). Full variable domain (rest looked up from reference TRBV19 and TRBJ2-7): DGGITQSPKYLFRKEGQNVTLSCEQNLNHDAMYWYRQDPGQGLRLIYYSQIVNDFQKGDIAEGYSVSREKKESFPLTVTSAQKNPTAFYLCASRSGGWGTYEQYFGPGTRLTVT.

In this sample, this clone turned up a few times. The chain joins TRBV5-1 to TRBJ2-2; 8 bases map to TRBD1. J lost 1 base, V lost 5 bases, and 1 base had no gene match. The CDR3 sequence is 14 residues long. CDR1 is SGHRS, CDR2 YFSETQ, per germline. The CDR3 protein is CASRDRVNTGELFF. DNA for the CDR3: TGCGCCAGCAGGGACAGGGTGAACACCGGGGAGCTGTTTTTT.

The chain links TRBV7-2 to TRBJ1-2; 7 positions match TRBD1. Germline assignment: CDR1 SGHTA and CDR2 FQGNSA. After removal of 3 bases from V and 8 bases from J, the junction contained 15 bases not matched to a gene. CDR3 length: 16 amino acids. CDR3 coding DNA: TGTGCCAGCAGCTTTATTGTTGCCGGGACAGCCGGCGGCTACACCTTC. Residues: CASSFIVAGTAGGYTF.

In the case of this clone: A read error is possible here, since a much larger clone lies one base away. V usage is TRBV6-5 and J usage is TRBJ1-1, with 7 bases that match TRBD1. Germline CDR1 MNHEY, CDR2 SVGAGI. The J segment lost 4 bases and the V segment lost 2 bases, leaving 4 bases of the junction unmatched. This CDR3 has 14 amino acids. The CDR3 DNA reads TGTGCCAGCAGTTACGGGGCAGGGGGCACTGAAGCTTTCTTT. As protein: CASSYGAGGTEAFF.

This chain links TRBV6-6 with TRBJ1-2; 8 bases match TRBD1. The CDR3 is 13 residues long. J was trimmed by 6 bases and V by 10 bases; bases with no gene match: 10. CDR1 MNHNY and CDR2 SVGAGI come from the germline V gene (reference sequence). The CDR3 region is CATREDRANGYTF. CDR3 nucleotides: TGTGCCACGAGAGAGGACAGGGCAAATGGCTACACCTTC.

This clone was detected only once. In DNA, the CDR3 is TGTGCCAGCAGCCACAACGGGAGAGGCAATGAGCAGTTCTTC. Residues: CASSHNGRGNEQFF. The chain carries TRBV14 and TRBJ2-1; perhaps TRBD2 as D (6 bases). This CDR3 contains 14 residues. V dropped 3 bases and J dropped 6 bases, with 12 bases sitting between them. CDR1 and CDR2 (germline): SGHDN, FVKESK.

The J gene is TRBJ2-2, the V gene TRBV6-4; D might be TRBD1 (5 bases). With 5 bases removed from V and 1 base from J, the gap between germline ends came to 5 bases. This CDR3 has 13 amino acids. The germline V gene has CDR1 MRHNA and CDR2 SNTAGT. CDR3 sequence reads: CASSTGNTGELFF. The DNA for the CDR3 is TGTGCCAGCAGTACAGGGAACACCGGGGAGCTGTTTTTT.

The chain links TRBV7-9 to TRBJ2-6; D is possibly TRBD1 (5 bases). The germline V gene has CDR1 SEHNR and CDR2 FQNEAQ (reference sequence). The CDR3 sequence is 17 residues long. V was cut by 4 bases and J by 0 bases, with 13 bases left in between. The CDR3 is CASSSRVIASGANVLTF. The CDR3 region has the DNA TGTGCCAGCAGCTCCAGGGTTATAGCCTCTGGGGCCAACGTCCTGACTTTC.

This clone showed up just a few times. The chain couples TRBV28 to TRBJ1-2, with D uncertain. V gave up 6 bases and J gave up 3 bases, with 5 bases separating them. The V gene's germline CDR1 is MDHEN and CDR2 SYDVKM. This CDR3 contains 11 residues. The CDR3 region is CASSRYYGYTF. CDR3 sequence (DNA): TGTGCCAGCAGCCGTTACTATGGCTACACCTTC.

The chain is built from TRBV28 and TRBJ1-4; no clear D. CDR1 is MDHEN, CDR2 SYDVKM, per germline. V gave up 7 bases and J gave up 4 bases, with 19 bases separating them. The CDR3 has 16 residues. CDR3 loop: CASMGAPRFGNEKLFF. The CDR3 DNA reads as TGTGCCAGCATGGGAGCTCCCCGATTTGGTAATGAAAAACTGTTTTTT.

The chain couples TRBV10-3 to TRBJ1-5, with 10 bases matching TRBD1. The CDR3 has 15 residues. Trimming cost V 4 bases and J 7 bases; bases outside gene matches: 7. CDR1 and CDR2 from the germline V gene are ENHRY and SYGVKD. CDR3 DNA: TGTGCCATCAGTGCCCGGACAGGGGGGGCACAGCCCCAGCATTTT. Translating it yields CAISARTGGAQPQHF.

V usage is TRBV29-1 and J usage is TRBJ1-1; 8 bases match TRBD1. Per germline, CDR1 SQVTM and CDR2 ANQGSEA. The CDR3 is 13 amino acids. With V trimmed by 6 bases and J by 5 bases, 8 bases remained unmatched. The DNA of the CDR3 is TGCAGCGTCGACAGGGGTAGAGGGACTGAAGCTTTCTTT. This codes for CSVDRGRGTEAFF.

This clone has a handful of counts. CDR3 nucleotide sequence: TGTGCCAGCAGTTACATCAGGACTAGCGGGTACAATGAGCAGTTCTTC. Amino acid sequence: CASSYIRTSGYNEQFF. The chain links TRBV6-5 to TRBJ2-1; 11 positions match TRBD2. In germline, CDR1 is MNHEY, CDR2 SVGAGI. V trimming: 2 bases; J trimming: 4 bases; junction bases outside the gene matches: 4. The CDR3 covers 16 residues.

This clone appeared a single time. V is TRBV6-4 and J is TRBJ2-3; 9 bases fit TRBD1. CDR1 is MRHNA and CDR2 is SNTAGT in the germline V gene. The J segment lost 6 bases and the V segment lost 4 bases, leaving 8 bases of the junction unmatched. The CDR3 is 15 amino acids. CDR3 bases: TGTGCCAGCAGTGCCGGGACAGGGACGGGGGATACGCAGTATTTT. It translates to CASSAGTGTGDTQYF.

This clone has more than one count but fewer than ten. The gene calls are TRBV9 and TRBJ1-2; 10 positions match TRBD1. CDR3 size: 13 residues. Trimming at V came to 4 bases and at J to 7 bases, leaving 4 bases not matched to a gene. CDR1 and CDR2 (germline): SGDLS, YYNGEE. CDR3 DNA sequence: TGTGCCAGCAGCTTCCGGGACAGGGGTGGCTACACCTTC. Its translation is CASSFRDRGGYTF. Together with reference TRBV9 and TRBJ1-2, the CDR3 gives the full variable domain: DSGVTQTPKHLITATGQRVTLRCSPRSGDLSVYWYQQSLDQGLQFLIQYYNGEERAKGNILERFSAQQFPDLHSELNLSSLELGDSALYFCASSFRDRGGYTFGSGTRLTVV.

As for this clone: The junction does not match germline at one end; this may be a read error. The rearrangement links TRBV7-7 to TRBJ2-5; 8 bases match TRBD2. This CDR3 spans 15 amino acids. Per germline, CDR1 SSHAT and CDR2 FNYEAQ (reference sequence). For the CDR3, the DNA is TGTGCTAGCAGCTTAGCCGGGAGGGGGGAGGAGACCCAGTACTTC. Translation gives CASSLAGRGEETQYF.

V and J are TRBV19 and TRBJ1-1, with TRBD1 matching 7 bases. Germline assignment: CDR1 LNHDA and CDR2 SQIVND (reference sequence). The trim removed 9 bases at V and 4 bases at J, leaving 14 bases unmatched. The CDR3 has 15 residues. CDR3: CASDPTGVGPTEAFF. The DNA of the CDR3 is TGTGCCAGCGACCCTACAGGGGTTGGGCCCACTGAAGCTTTCTTT.

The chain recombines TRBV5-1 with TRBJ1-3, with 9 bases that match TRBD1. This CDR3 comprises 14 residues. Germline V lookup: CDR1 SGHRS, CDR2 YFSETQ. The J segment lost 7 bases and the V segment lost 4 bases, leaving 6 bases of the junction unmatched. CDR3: CASSGTGSTNTIYF. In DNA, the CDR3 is TGCGCCAGCAGCGGGACAGGGTCAACGAACACCATATATTTT.